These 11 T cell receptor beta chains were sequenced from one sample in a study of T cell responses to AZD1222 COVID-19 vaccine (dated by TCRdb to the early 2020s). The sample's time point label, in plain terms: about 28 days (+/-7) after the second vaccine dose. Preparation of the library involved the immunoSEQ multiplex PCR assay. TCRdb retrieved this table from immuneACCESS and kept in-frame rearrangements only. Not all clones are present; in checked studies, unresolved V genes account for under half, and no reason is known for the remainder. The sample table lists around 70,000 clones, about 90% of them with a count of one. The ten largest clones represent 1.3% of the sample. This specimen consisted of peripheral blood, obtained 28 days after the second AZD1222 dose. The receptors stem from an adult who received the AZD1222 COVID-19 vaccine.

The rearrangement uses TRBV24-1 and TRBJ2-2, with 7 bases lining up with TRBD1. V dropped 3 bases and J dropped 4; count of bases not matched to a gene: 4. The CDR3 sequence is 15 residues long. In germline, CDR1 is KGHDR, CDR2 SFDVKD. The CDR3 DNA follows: TGTGCCACCAGTGATCCGCACAGGGGCACCGGGGAGCTGTTTTTT. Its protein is CATSDPHRGTGELFF.

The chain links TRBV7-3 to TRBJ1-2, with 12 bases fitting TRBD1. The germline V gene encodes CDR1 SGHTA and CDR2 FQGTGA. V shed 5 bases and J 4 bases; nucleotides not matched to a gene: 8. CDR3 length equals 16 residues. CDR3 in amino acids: CASSLGGQGASYGYTF. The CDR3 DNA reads TGTGCCAGCAGCCTTGGGGGACAGGGGGCTTCCTATGGCTACACCTTC.

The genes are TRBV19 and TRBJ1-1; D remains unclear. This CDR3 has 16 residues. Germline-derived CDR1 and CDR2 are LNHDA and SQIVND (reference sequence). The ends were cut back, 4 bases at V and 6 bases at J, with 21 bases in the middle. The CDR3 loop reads CASSTRTFNLVAEAFF. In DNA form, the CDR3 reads TGTGCCAGTAGTACCCGGACTTTTAATCTGGTAGCTGAAGCTTTCTTT.

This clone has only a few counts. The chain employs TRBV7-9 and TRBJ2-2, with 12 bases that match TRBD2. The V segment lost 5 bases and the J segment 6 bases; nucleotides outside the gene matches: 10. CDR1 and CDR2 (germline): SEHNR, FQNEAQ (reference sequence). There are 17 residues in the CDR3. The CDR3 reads CASSPTRLAGVPGELFF. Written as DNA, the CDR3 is TGTGCCAGCAGCCCAACCCGACTAGCGGGAGTCCCCGGGGAGCTGTTTTTT.

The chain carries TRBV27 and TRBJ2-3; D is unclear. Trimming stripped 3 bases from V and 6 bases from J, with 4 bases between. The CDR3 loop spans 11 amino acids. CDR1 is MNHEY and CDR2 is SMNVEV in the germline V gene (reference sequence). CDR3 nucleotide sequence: TGTGCCAGCAGTTTGGGGGATACGCAGTATTTT. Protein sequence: CASSLGDTQYF.

Here the CDR3 DNA reads TGTGCCAGCACCCCACCCTCCGGGCGCGAAGCTTTCTTT. Protein: CASTPPSGREAFF. V usage is TRBV11-2 and J usage is TRBJ1-1; D remains ambiguous. Deletions cut 7 bases from V and 8 bases from J, with 17 bases between. CDR1 and CDR2 from the germline V gene are SGHAT and FQNNGV. The CDR3 is 13 residues long.

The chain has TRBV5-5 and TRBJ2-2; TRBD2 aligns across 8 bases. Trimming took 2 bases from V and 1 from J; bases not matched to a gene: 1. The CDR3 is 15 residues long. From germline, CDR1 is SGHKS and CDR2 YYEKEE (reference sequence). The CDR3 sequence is CASSLAGVNTGELFF. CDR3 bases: TGTGCCAGCAGCTTAGCGGGAGTGAACACCGGGGAGCTGTTTTTT.

CDR3 in DNA: TGTGCCAGCAGCCGGGGACTAGCTACCTACGAGCAGTACTTC. This sequence encodes CASSRGLATYEQYF. The chain employs TRBV7-9 and TRBJ2-7, with TRBD2 matching over 9 bases. Germline CDR1 reads SEHNR; CDR2 reads FQNEAQ (reference sequence). Trimming took 5 bases from V and 2 from J; bases not matched to a gene: 4. This CDR3 is built from 14 residues.

The DNA for the CDR3 is TGTGCCAGCTCACCATGGCCCGGGACGGACTTTGCTAACTATGGCTACACCTTC. Translation: CASSPWPGTDFANYGYTF. The genes are TRBV18 and TRBJ1-2; possibly TRBD1 for D (5 bases). This CDR3 spans 18 amino acids. V gave up 2 bases and J gave up 0 bases, with 19 bases separating them. Germline lookup yields CDR1 KGHSH and CDR2 LQKENI. The variable domain in full, completed from reference TRBV18 and TRBJ1-2, reads NAGVMQNPRHLVRRRGQEARLRCSPMKGHSHVYWYRQLPEEGLKFMVYLQKENIIDESGMPKERFSAEFPKEGPSILRIQQVVRGDSAAYFCASSPWPGTDFANYGYTFGSGTRLTVV.

This chain's CDR3 is CASSRDRLNQPQHF. Here the CDR3 DNA reads TGTGCCAGTAGTCGTGACAGGCTCAATCAGCCCCAGCATTTT. The chain employs TRBV19 and TRBJ1-5; D might be TRBD1 (6 bases). The CDR3 is 14 amino acids. V was cut by 5 bases and J by 3 bases, with 11 bases left in between. In germline, CDR1 is LNHDA, CDR2 SQIVND (reference sequence).

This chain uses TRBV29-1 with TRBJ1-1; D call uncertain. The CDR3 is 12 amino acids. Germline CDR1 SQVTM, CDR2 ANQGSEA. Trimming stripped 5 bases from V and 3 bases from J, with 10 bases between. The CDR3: CSVFVDDTEAFF. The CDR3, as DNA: TGCAGCGTTTTCGTTGACGACACTGAAGCTTTCTTT.